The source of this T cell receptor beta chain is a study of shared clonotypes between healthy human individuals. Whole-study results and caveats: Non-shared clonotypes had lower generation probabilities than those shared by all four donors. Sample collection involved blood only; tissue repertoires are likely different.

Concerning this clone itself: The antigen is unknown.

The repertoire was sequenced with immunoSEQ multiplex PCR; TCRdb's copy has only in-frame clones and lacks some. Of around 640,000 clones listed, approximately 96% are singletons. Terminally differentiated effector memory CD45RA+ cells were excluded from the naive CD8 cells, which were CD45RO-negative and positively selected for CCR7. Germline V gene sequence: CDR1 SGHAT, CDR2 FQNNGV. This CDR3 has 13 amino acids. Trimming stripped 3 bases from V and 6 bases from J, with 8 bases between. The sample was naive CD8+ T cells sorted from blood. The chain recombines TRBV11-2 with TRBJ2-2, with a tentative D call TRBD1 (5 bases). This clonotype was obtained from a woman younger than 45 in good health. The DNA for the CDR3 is TGTGCCAGCAGCTTGACAGTAGCCGGGGAGCTGTTTTTT. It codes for CASSLTVAGELFF. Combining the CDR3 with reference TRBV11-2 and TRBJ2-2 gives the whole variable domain EAGVAQSPRYKIIEKRQSVAFWCNPISGHATLYWYQQILGQGPKLLIQFQNNGVVDDSQLPKDRFSAERLKGVDSTLKIQPAKLEDSAVYLCASSLTVAGELFFGEGSRLTVL.